The text below deals with one TCR beta chain. 13 Jbeta primers and 60 Vbeta primers were used for the PCR. Profiled with immunoSEQ multiplex PCR; TCRdb holds only in-frame clones, not every one. Among 130,000 to 150,000 clones listed, around 78% were seen once. CDR1 and CDR2 (germline): SGHRS, YFSETQ. The CDR3 loop spans 14 amino acids. V was trimmed by 0 bases and J by 8 bases, leaving 14 bases between them. The data originate from a study of cytomegalovirus exposure and HLA in healthy donors. This chain connects TRBV5-1 to TRBJ1-1; D remains unclear. The source material was PBMCs. This clonotype was sampled from a young woman in good health and CMV-seropositive. CDR3 in DNA: TGCGCCAGCAGCTTGGCCAAGTCAGAGGGAGAAGCTTTCTTT. This gives the protein CASSLAKSEGEAFF. The complete variable domain, with remaining parts taken from reference TRBV5-1 and TRBJ1-1, reads KAGVTQTPRYLIKTRGQQVTLSCSPISGHRSVSWYQQTPGQGLQFLFEYFSETQRNKGNFPGRFSGRQFSNSRSEMNVSTLELGDSALYLCASSLAKSEGEAFFGQGTRLTVV.